This passage covers 20 T cell receptor beta chains from one sample sequenced in a study of CD8 T cells in ankylosing spondylitis. Points from the study as a whole: Ankylosing spondylitis blood appeared to carry a characteristic TCR beta motif of several highly homologous variants.

MiXCR was run by TCRdb on the 5' RACE reads, yielding one entry per CDR3 protein. The sample carries about 390,000 distinct CDR3 sequences, 20% to 25% recorded once. No antigens are known for them. Sequenced sample: blood, either unsorted or a sorted T cell fraction (not recorded which). The receptors originated from a male donor with ankylosing spondylitis.

This chain uses TRBV18 with TRBJ2-1; 11 bases fit TRBD2. This CDR3 region has 17 residues. Trimming took 5 bases from V and 8 from J; bases not matched to a gene: 14. From germline, CDR1 is KGHSH and CDR2 LQKENI. This chain's CDR3 is CASSNLLSGRARDEQFF. The CDR3 bases are TGTGCCAGCTCAAATCTTCTTAGCGGGAGGGCCAGGGATGAGCAGTTCTTC.

V gene TRBV6-1 combines with J gene TRBJ2-7, with D possibly matching TRBD1 (6 bases). CDR1 and CDR2 from the germline V gene are MNHNS and SASEGT. V was trimmed by 2 bases and J by 3 bases, leaving 11 bases between them. This CDR3 has 14 amino acids. The CDR3 region has the DNA TGTGCCAGCAGTGAACAGGGGCAGGGCTACGAGCAGTACTTC. It translates to CASSEQGQGYEQYF.

V and J are TRBV15 and TRBJ1-6; possibly TRBD1 for D (6 bases). The V end lost 0 bases, the J end lost 6 bases, and 9 bases lay between the germline ends. CDR3 length equals 15 residues. The germline V gene has CDR1 LNHNV and CDR2 YYDKDF (reference sequence). CDR3 DNA sequence: TGTGCCACCAGCAGAGATCCAGGGGTTAATTCACCCCTCCACTTT. Translating it yields CATSRDPGVNSPLHF.

This chain's CDR3 is CASSLARLAGVTEQFF. The CDR3, as DNA: TGTGCCAGCAGCTTAGCGCGACTAGCGGGAGTCACTGAGCAGTTCTTC. J is TRBJ2-1 and V is TRBV11-1, with 12 bases lining up with TRBD2. The J segment lost 9 bases and the V segment lost 0 bases, leaving 6 bases of the junction unmatched. This CDR3 is 16 amino acids long. Looked up from germline, CDR1 is SGHAT and CDR2 is FQDESV (reference sequence). Full variable domain (remainder filled in from reference TRBV11-1 and TRBJ2-1): EAEVAQSPRYKITEKSQAVAFWCDPISGHATLYWYRQILGQGPELLVQFQDESVVDDSQLPKDRFSAERLKGVDSTLKIQPAELGDSAMYLCASSLARLAGVTEQFFGPGTRLTVL.

The V and J genes are TRBV14 and TRBJ1-6; TRBD1 matches at 7 bases. Germline CDR1 is SGHDN and CDR2 is FVKESK. Trimming took 1 base from V and 5 from J; bases not matched to a gene: 8. This CDR3 is built from 17 residues. This chain's CDR3 is CASSQGGSGTDNSPLHF. CDR3 bases: TGTGCCAGCAGCCAAGGAGGTTCGGGGACAGATAATTCACCCCTCCACTTT.

CDR3 region: CSVGTVSSYEQYF. CDR3 DNA sequence: TGCAGCGTTGGGACAGTTAGTTCCTACGAGCAGTACTTC. V is TRBV29-1 and J is TRBJ2-7, with D possibly being TRBD1 (6 bases). The CDR3 runs to 13 residues. Germline CDR1 reads SQVTM; CDR2 reads ANQGSEA. V lost 4 bases to trimming and J lost 1 base, with 11 bases between them.

The rearrangement uses TRBV18 and TRBJ1-3; D not certain. The V gene's germline CDR1 is KGHSH and CDR2 LQKENI. Deletions cut 2 bases from V and 0 bases from J, with 11 bases between. The CDR3 is 16 residues long. CDR3 sequence: CASSPIQQSSGNTIYF. The CDR3 DNA sequence: TGTGCCAGCTCACCAATCCAGCAGAGCTCTGGAAACACCATATATTTT. The full variable domain, its missing parts supplied by reference TRBV18 and TRBJ1-3, is NAGVMQNPRHLVRRRGQEARLRCSPMKGHSHVYWYRQLPEEGLKFMVYLQKENIIDESGMPKERFSAEFPKEGPSILRIQQVVRGDSAAYFCASSPIQQSSGNTIYFGEGSWLTVV.

The gene calls are TRBV4-1 and TRBJ1-5; 8 nucleotides line up with TRBD1. The CDR3 extends over 16 amino acids. The V gene end was trimmed by 4 bases and the J gene end by 2 bases; junction bases not matched to a gene: 7. In germline, CDR1 is MGHRA, CDR2 YSYEKL. CDR3 in amino acids: CASSLHGQGGNQPQHF. The CDR3 nucleotides are TGCGCCAGCAGCCTACATGGACAGGGAGGCAATCAGCCCCAGCATTTT.

This clonotype was recorded a few times. This chain links TRBV20-1 with TRBJ2-1; 10 nucleotides match TRBD2. V dropped 0 bases and J dropped 5; count of bases not matched to a gene: 4. This CDR3 has 15 amino acids. Germline lookup yields CDR1 DFQATT and CDR2 SNEGSKA (reference sequence). CDR3 amino acids: CSARDGLAGDNEQFF. Here the CDR3 DNA reads TGCAGTGCTAGAGATGGGCTAGCGGGAGACAATGAGCAGTTCTTC.

This clonotype was seen a handful of times. This chain uses TRBV20-1 with TRBJ2-1, with 16 bases that match TRBD2. J gave up 7 bases and V 2 bases, and 8 bases lay outside the gene matches. Germline values: CDR1 DFQATT, CDR2 SNEGSKA (reference sequence). This CDR3 is built from 17 residues. CDR3 sequence (DNA): TGCAGTGCTAGATCGGGACTAGCGGGAGGGGCCTTGAATGAGCAGTTCTTC. This codes for CSARSGLAGGALNEQFF.

The chain has TRBV20-1 and TRBJ2-5; D gene ambiguous. Germline CDR1 reads DFQATT; CDR2 reads SNEGSKA (reference sequence). There are 15 residues in the CDR3. V was trimmed by 5 bases and J by 5 bases, leaving 21 bases between them. Here the CDR3 reads CSAETPGLVKETQYF. CDR3 nucleotide sequence: TGCAGTGCTGAGACTCCCGGGCTAGTGAAGGAGACCCAGTACTTC.

This clonotype was counted between two and nine times. The rearrangement links TRBV7-8 to TRBJ2-7; 9 positions match TRBD1. Germline lookup yields CDR1 SGHVS and CDR2 FQNEAQ. This CDR3 region has 14 residues. After removal of 8 bases from V and 7 bases from J, the junction contained 12 bases not matched to a gene. The CDR3 nucleotides read TGTGCCAGCTCTTGGGACAGGGACTTTGGGGAGCAGTACTTC. It specifies CASSWDRDFGEQYF. The whole variable domain, filled in from reference TRBV7-8 and TRBJ2-7, reads GAGVSQSPRYKVAKRGQDVALRCDPISGHVSLFWYQQALGQGPEFLTYFQNEAQLDKSGLPSDRFFAERPEGSVSTLKIQRTQQEDSAVYLCASSWDRDFGEQYFGPGTRLTVT.

The chain links TRBV6-2 or TRBV6-3 to TRBJ2-2, with 10 bases identical to TRBD2. The trim removed 4 bases at V and 4 bases at J, leaving 6 bases unmatched. This CDR3 has 16 amino acids. Germline CDR1 and CDR2: MNHEY and SVGEGT. The CDR3 nucleotides read TGTGCCAGCAGTTCCGCTAGCGGGAGAGGCACCGGGGAGCTGTTTTTT. The encoded protein is CASSSASGRGTGELFF.

The sample holds a few counts of this clonotype. The chain combines TRBV20-1 with TRBJ2-5; 11 bases agree with TRBD1. The CDR3 length is 14 residues. V was clipped by 4 bases and J by 5 bases; unmatched bases: 6. CDR1 is DFQATT, CDR2 SNEGSKA, per germline (reference sequence). Here the CDR3 DNA reads TGCAGTGCTACCCCCGGGACAGGGGGGGAGACCCAGTACTTC. It is translated as CSATPGTGGETQYF.

The chain is built from TRBV5-1 and TRBJ2-2, with TRBD1 identical over 11 bases. Germline assignment: CDR1 SGHRS and CDR2 YFSETQ. Trimming removed 0 bases from V and 4 bases from J; junction bases left unmatched: 2. The CDR3 is made up of 16 amino acids. The CDR3 DNA follows: TGCGCCAGCAGCTTGGGGACAGGGGGCTTCACCGGGGAGCTGTTTTTT. This codes for CASSLGTGGFTGELFF.

The chain combines TRBV11-2 with TRBJ2-2; D remains ambiguous. From germline, CDR1 is SGHAT and CDR2 FQNNGV. The V end was cut by 1 base, the J end by 9 bases, with 12 bases between. This CDR3 comprises 14 residues. The CDR3 loop is CASSLGVHTWELFF. The CDR3 coding sequence is TGTGCCAGCAGCTTAGGTGTCCACACGTGGGAGCTGTTTTTT.

This clonotype was recorded a few times. The chain links TRBV12-3 or TRBV12-4 to TRBJ2-2; a possible D gene is TRBD1 (5 bases). The CDR3 has 16 amino acids. V was shortened by 3 bases and J by 2 bases, with 13 bases between the two germline ends. The CDR3 DNA reads TGTGCCAGCAGTTTTACAGGACGTCCTAACACCGGGGAGCTGTTTTTT. Translating gives CASSFTGRPNTGELFF.

This clonotype occurred a few times. J is TRBJ2-2 and V is TRBV11-3; D unclear. Germline loops: CDR1 SGHNT, CDR2 YENEEA. The CDR3 runs to 13 residues. Between the trimmed V and J ends, which lost 3 bases and 7 bases, there was a span of 9 bases. The CDR3 region has the DNA TGTGCCAGCAGCTTGGGATTCATCGGGGAGCTGTTTTTT. Residues: CASSLGFIGELFF.

This clonotype was picked up a small number of times. The V and J genes are TRBV5-1 and TRBJ2-5, with D hard to call. This CDR3 is 13 amino acids long. Germline values: CDR1 SGHRS, CDR2 YFSETQ. Deletions cut 0 bases from V and 7 bases from J, with 10 bases between. CDR3 in amino acids: CASSLGPSGTQYF. The CDR3 DNA is TGCGCCAGCAGCTTGGGACCGAGTGGGACCCAGTACTTC. Together with reference TRBV5-1 and TRBJ2-5, the CDR3 gives the full variable domain: KAGVTQTPRYLIKTRGQQVTLSCSPISGHRSVSWYQQTPGQGLQFLFEYFSETQRNKGNFPGRFSGRQFSNSRSEMNVSTLELGDSALYLCASSLGPSGTQYFGPGTRLLVL.

The table lists this clonotype with a few counts. The chain couples TRBV9 to TRBJ2-2, with TRBD1 matching over 9 bases. The CDR3 is 15 residues long. CDR1 SGDLS and CDR2 YYNGEE come from the germline V gene. J was trimmed by 4 bases and V by 3 bases; bases with no gene match: 4. The CDR3 DNA sequence: TGTGCCAGCAGCGCATTACAGGGGGCCACCGGGGAGCTGTTTTTT. As protein: CASSALQGATGELFF.